These T cell receptor beta chains were read from a single sample in a study of cytomegalovirus exposure and HLA in healthy donors. Produced via immunoSEQ multiplex PCR; TCRdb's table is partial and in-frame only. The data show some 130,000 clones, 70% to 75% seen once. Sequencing was performed on PBMCs. These receptor sequences come from a male donor in good health and CMV-seronegative. The CDR3 runs from the conserved cysteine through the conserved F or W. D genes are given only for firm matches. Clone size appears in some rows only: once, few, many, or a class for an expanded clone.

size: few
V: TRBV4-2
J: TRBJ2-7
D: .
CDR3: CASSQDRSSYEQYF
DNA: TGTGCCAGCAGCCAAGATCGGAGCTCCTACGAGCAGTACTTC

size: .
V: TRBV5-1
J: TRBJ1-6
D: TRBD1
CDR3: CASSLGGQLPLHF
DNA: TGCGCCAGCAGCTTGGGGGGACAGCTCCCCCTCCACTTT

size: .
V: TRBV5-4
J: TRBJ2-7
D: .
CDR3: CASSLRRGEQYF
DNA: TGTGCCAGCAGCTTGAGACGGGGGGAGCAGTACTTC

size: .
V: TRBV18
J: TRBJ2-7
D: TRBD1
CDR3: CASSPLSRGPREQYF
DNA: TGTGCCAGCTCACCATTATCCAGGGGGCCCAGAGAGCAGTACTTC

size: .
V: TRBV4-2
J: TRBJ1-1
D: .
CDR3: CASSQDPGGGAGNTEAFF
DNA: TGTGCCAGCAGCCAAGATCCTGGCGGGGGGGCTGGGAACACTGAAGCTTTCTTT

size: .
V: TRBV7-3
J: TRBJ1-1
D: .
CDR3: CASSLYKNTEAFF
DNA: TGTGCCAGCAGCTTATACAAGAACACTGAAGCTTTCTTT

size: .
V: TRBV11-2
J: TRBJ2-7
D: .
CDR3: CASSLRLTHYEQYF
DNA: TGTGCCAGCAGCTTAAGACTTACCCACTACGAGCAGTACTTC

size: once
V: TRBV11-2
J: TRBJ1-6
D: .
CDR3: CASSLSFGGADNSPLHF
DNA: TGTGCCAGCAGCTTATCCTTCGGCGGAGCTGATAATTCACCCCTCCACTTT

size: .
V: TRBV25-1
J: TRBJ1-6
D: .
CDR3: CASSILSYNSPLHF
DNA: TGTGCCAGCAGTATCCTCTCCTATAATTCACCCCTCCACTTT

size: .
V: TRBV4-1
J: TRBJ2-7
D: TRBD1
CDR3: CASSQDLGRTGPHF
DNA: TGCGCCAGCAGCCAAGATCTAGGACGGACAGGACCCCACTTC

size: .
V: TRBV5-4
J: TRBJ2-1
D: TRBD1
CDR3: CASSRLDRDGDNEQFF
DNA: TGTGCCAGCAGCCGCCTAGACAGGGATGGAGACAATGAGCAGTTCTTC

size: .
V: TRBV4-2
J: TRBJ2-7
D: .
CDR3: CASSQGPPSEQYF
DNA: TGTGCCAGCAGCCAAGGGCCACCCTCCGAGCAGTACTTC

size: once
V: TRBV7-9
J: TRBJ2-7
D: .
CDR3: CASSLGQALYEQYF
DNA: TGTGCCAGCAGCTTAGGACAAGCCCTGTACGAGCAGTACTTC

size: .
V: TRBV6-6
J: TRBJ2-7
D: .
CDR3: CASGGGAYEQYF
DNA: TGTGCCAGCGGAGGAGGGGCCTACGAGCAGTACTTC

size: .
V: TRBV11-2
J: TRBJ2-5
D: TRBD2
CDR3: CASSSWFSGGEETQYF
DNA: TGTGCCAGCAGCTCCTGGTTTAGCGGGGGAGAAGAGACCCAGTACTTC

size: .
V: TRBV7-2
J: TRBJ1-3
D: TRBD1
CDR3: CASSRDRVVAGNTIYF
DNA: TGTGCCAGCAGCCGGGACAGGGTTGTTGCTGGAAACACCATATATTTT

size: .
V: TRBV9
J: TRBJ1-3
D: .
CDR3: CASSAGTAGNTIYF
DNA: TGTGCCAGCAGCGCCGGGACTGCTGGAAACACCATATATTTT

size: few
V: TRBV5-4
J: TRBJ2-3
D: TRBD2
CDR3: CASSYPSGGPVGTQYF
DNA: TGTGCCAGCAGCTACCCTAGCGGGGGGCCCGTGGGTACGCAGTATTTT